This TCR beta chain was captured by sequencing in a study of T cells in Graves' hyperthyroidism and ophthalmopathy. Hyperthyroidism patients were newly diagnosed, had disease duration under 2 months, and were aged 18 to 65 years. Diagnosing involved the use of clinical symptoms, serum thyroxine and TRAb, thyroid ultrasound and orbital computed tomography. TCR beta CDR3 region amplification was performed from RNA transcripts. An initial round of RT-PCR targeting the TCR CDR3 relied on the HTBI primer set. TCRdb independently ran MiXCR on the multiplex PCR reads; one entry per CDR3 protein. The sample includes fewer than 850,000 distinct CDR3 sequences, 15% to 20% of them seen just once. The V end was cut by 7 bases, the J end by 6 bases, with 12 bases between. The CDR3 spans 13 residues.

The chain recombines TRBV12-3 or TRBV12-4 with TRBJ2-2, with D perhaps assigned TRBD1 or TRBD2 (5 bases each). This TCR came from a man aged 50-60 years with Graves' hyperthyroidism. The source material was blood. CDR3 in amino acids: CASTPGTAGELFF. The CDR3 DNA reads TGTGCCAGCACCCCGGGGACGGCCGGGGAGCTGTTTTTT.